The clone carrying this TCR beta chain has a handful of counts. Its antigen is as yet unknown. Trimming took 3 bases from V and 7 from J; bases not matched to a gene: 10. This CDR3 has 15 amino acids. CDR1 and CDR2 (germline): MGHRA, YSYEKL. Expressed TCRB transcripts were sequenced because the entire RNA isolate underwent reverse transcription. TCRdb's table, derived via immunoSEQ multiplex PCR, lists solely in-frame clones and lacks some. The data contain about 340,000 clones, roughly 13% of them singletons. This specimen comes from a study of beta chain features in type 1 diabetes. Regarding the study as a whole: TCRB rearrangement may or may not be influenced by HLA type; here this remained unresolved. In comparison with healthy donors, patients had naive, central memory and Treg TCRB repertoires that appeared more similar. People with Type 1 diabetes carried modestly yet significantly shorter TCRB CDR3s in all four CD4+ subsets.

V is TRBV4-1 and J is TRBJ2-7; TRBD2 agrees at 9 bases. The sequence was obtained from a woman aged 18-29 years with type 1 diabetes. The sequenced material came from naive CD4+ T cells from blood. DNA for the CDR3: TGCGCCAGCAGCCATCAACTAGCGGGTCCGGGGGAGCAGTACTTC. It translates to CASSHQLAGPGEQYF.